This passage covers 3 T cell receptor beta chains from one sample sequenced in a study of low-dose radiotherapy and immunotherapy resistance in tumors. First-strand cDNA relied on TRAV- and TRBV-specific primers spanning alpha and beta chains. With a constant-region primer and a V-primer adapter, TCRs were subjected to 20 PCR cycles of amplification. TCRdb analysed the reads with MiXCR anew, one entry per CDR3 protein. The data hold some 46,000 distinct CDR3 sequences, with 25% to 30% observed a single time. Time point defined: after trial treatment. Noted treatment: LDRT plus nivolumab, ipilimumab, low-dose cyclophosphamide and aspirin (RACIN trial). Sequencing used PBMCs, obtained after low-dose radiotherapy plus immunotherapy. The receptors shown here come from a male donor with prostate cancer.

Note on this clonotype: A far larger clone is one base from this, pointing to a likely read error. The V and J genes are TRBV7-2 and TRBJ2-7, with 7 bases identical to TRBD2. CDR1 is SGHTA and CDR2 is FQGNSA in the germline V gene. CDR3 length: 15 residues. The trim removed 1 base at V and 7 bases at J, leaving 10 bases unmatched. CDR3 in DNA: TGTGCCAGCAGCTTAGGGGAGGGGACTTACAATGAGCAGTACTTC. It yields the protein CASSLGEGTYNEQYF.

DNA of the CDR3: TGTGCCAGCAGGGCCGGGACAGCTAATGAAAAACTGTTTTTT. Protein sequence: CASRAGTANEKLFF. V gene TRBV2 combines with J gene TRBJ1-4; the match to TRBD1 covers 7 bases. Looked up from germline, CDR1 is SNHLY and CDR2 is FYNNEI. Unmatched junction bases numbered 4, after V lost 6 bases and J lost 3 bases. The length of the CDR3 is 14 residues. Using reference TRBV2 and TRBJ1-4 for the parts outside the CDR3, the full variable domain is EPEVTQTPSHQVTQMGQEVILRCVPISNHLYFYWYRQILGQKVEFLVSFYNNEISEKSEIFDDQFSVERPDGSNFTLKIRSTKLEDSAMYFCASRAGTANEKLFFGSGTQLSVL.

In this sample, this clonotype turned up a few times. The chain employs TRBV28 and TRBJ1-6, with D possibly TRBD1 on 5 matching bases. Germline CDR1 is MDHEN and CDR2 is SYDVKM. Trimming took 6 bases from V and 7 from J, leaving 13 bases between them. The CDR3 length is 14 residues. The CDR3 region is CASRPGTINSPLHF. The CDR3 DNA follows: TGTGCCAGCAGGCCCGGGACTATCAATTCACCCCTCCACTTT.